This entry features one T cell receptor (beta chain) sequence. This record comes from a study of blood T cell repertoires in COVID-19. The wider study: Sites across the United States, Italy and Spain contributed samples from acute and convalescent COVID-19. Sources were T cells, B-cell-depleted T cells, or PBMCs; the material itself was cDNA or gDNA.

Authors' methods: Researchers report that nucleated cell counts were estimated from reference gene primer amplification. Only in-frame clones appear in the TCRdb table, and some are missing; sequencing was by immunoSEQ multiplex PCR. Clone size and V and J calls were adopted from that table, with D and trimming inferred from the DNA. The table includes over 85,000 clones, approximately 86% detected once. V dropped 7 bases and J dropped 2; count of bases not matched to a gene: 6. This CDR3 has 15 amino acids. Germline V gene data show CDR1 as LNHDA and CDR2 as SQIVND (reference sequence). This clonotype originated in a man aged 40-50 years with acute or convalescent COVID-19. Material for sequencing was peripheral blood. The chain recombines TRBV19 with TRBJ1-5, with 9 bases aligning to TRBD1. For the CDR3, the DNA is TGTGCCAGTACTCCTGACAGGGGGGGCAATCAGCCCCAGCATTTT. Translating it yields CASTPDRGGNQPQHF.